The 25 T cell receptor beta chains presented below share a single source sample, sequenced in a study of T cell responses to AZD1222 COVID-19 vaccine (dated by TCRdb to the early 2020s). In light of the paper, this sample's time point label describes: sample from adult after SARS-CoV-2 infection, after symptom onset. The library was produced with the immunoSEQ multiplex PCR assay. TCRdb provides this immuneACCESS table in a form limited to in-frame rearrangements. Some clones are lacking; in checked studies, under half of them reflect an unresolved V gene, and why the rest are absent is not known. Present in this sample are about 140,000 clones, around 94% of which were seen just once. Jointly, the top ten make up roughly an eighth of the sample. The material was peripheral blood, obtained after recovery from COVID-19. The receptors come from an adult who had recovered from COVID-19.

The chain links TRBV6-6 to TRBJ2-7; TRBD1 is a possible D gene (6 bases). The CDR3 runs to 15 residues. The ends were cut back, 6 bases at V and 6 bases at J, with 21 bases in the middle. The V gene's germline CDR1 is MNHNY and CDR2 SVGAGI (reference sequence). CDR3 amino acids: CASSLIDSGGGEQYF. CDR3 DNA: TGTGCCAGCAGCCTCATCGACAGTGGGGGCGGCGAGCAGTACTTC.

The chain employs TRBV23-1 and TRBJ1-1; D call uncertain. TRBV23-1 is an open reading frame, and its role is uncertain. V was shortened by 7 bases and J by 4 bases, with 1 base between the two germline ends. The CDR3 has 9 residues. The CDR3: CASITEAFF. The CDR3 region has the DNA TGCGCCAGCATCACTGAAGCTTTCTTT.

The chain couples TRBV7-9 to TRBJ2-5; D is perhaps TRBD1 (5 bases). V gave up 5 bases and J gave up 5 bases, with 12 bases separating them. Germline V gene lookup returns CDR1 SEHNR and CDR2 FQNEAQ (reference sequence). The CDR3 extends over 13 amino acids. This CDR3 is CASSSRVSETQYF. The CDR3 DNA is TGTGCCAGCAGCAGCAGGGTGTCGGAGACCCAGTACTTC.

The V gene is TRBV14, the J gene TRBJ2-6; 7 bases match TRBD2. This CDR3 contains 19 residues. With V trimmed by 4 bases and J by 1 base, 13 bases remained unmatched. Germline CDR1 is SGHDN and CDR2 is FVKESK. This CDR3 is CASSPDWGTTTSGANVLTF. The DNA of the CDR3 is TGTGCCAGCAGCCCCGACTGGGGGACTACCACATCTGGGGCCAACGTCCTGACTTTC.

This clone has just a few counts. This chain uses TRBV7-8 with TRBJ2-1; D might be TRBD1 (6 bases). This CDR3 is built from 14 residues. Trimming stripped 4 bases from V and 4 bases from J, with 11 bases between. Germline V lookup: CDR1 SGHVS, CDR2 FQNEAQ. The DNA of the CDR3 is TGTGCCAGCAGCTCAGGGGAGCGGTACAATGAGCAGTTCTTC. This codes for CASSSGERYNEQFF.

V and J are TRBV6-5 and TRBJ2-7; 7 positions agree with TRBD1. The CDR3 runs to 15 residues. CDR1 and CDR2 from the germline V gene are MNHEY and SVGAGI. The V and J ends lost 0 bases and 3 bases, in that order; junction bases with no gene match: 5. The CDR3 loop reads CASSYSGQRIYEQYF. DNA for the CDR3: TGTGCCAGCAGTTACTCGGGACAGCGGATCTACGAGCAGTACTTC.

This clone was seen a few times. This sequence joins TRBV11-2 and TRBJ2-1; 8 bases are shared with TRBD2. This CDR3 is built from 16 residues. Germline trimming cut 1 base from V and 8 bases from J; bases unmatched to any gene: 10. The germline gives CDR1 SGHAT, CDR2 FQNNGV. Written as DNA, the CDR3 is TGTGCCAGCAGCTTAGGATACGGGAGGGCCTCGGATGAGCAGTTCTTC. Its translation is CASSLGYGRASDEQFF.

The chain employs TRBV3-1 (or the pseudogene TRBV3-2) and TRBJ2-2, with 9 bases matching TRBD2. Germline loops: CDR1 LGHDT, CDR2 YNNKEL (reference sequence). V shed 3 bases, J shed 6 bases, and the junction held 8 bases outside the gene matches. The CDR3 sequence is 16 residues long. The chain's CDR3 is CASSHELSGGSGELFF. The CDR3 coding sequence is TGTGCCAGCAGCCATGAACTTAGCGGGGGATCCGGGGAGCTGTTTTTT.

The rearrangement uses TRBV15 and TRBJ1-2; 10 bases line up with TRBD1. V gave up 0 bases and J gave up 0 bases; unmatched junction bases: 4. This CDR3 spans 17 amino acids. From germline, CDR1 is LNHNV and CDR2 YYDKDF (reference sequence). CDR3 in DNA: TGTGCCACCAGCAGAGATAGGGGGACAGGGGCTAACTATGGCTACACCTTC. Encoded protein: CATSRDRGTGANYGYTF.

V is TRBV3-1 (or the pseudogene TRBV3-2) and J is TRBJ2-1; weak D call: TRBD2 (6 bases). Germline CDR1 LGHDT, CDR2 YNNKEL (reference sequence). The CDR3 runs 15 residues. V was shortened by 4 bases and J by 8 bases, with 18 bases between the two germline ends. The CDR3 sequence is CASSLSRNPGDEQFF. CDR3 DNA sequence: TGTGCCAGCAGCCTTTCGAGGAACCCGGGGGATGAGCAGTTCTTC.

The chain couples TRBV5-6 to TRBJ1-5, with D hard to call. The germline V gene has CDR1 SGHDT and CDR2 YYEEEE. Trimming shortened V by 1 base and J by 7 bases, and 9 bases separated the two germline ends. This CDR3 has 13 residues. CDR3 coding DNA: TGTGCCAGCAGCTTGAAAGACGGGCAGCCCCAGCATTTT. It encodes CASSLKDGQPQHF.

This clone was found once. This sequence joins TRBV25-1 and TRBJ1-1; D ambiguous. Deletions cut 11 bases from V and 0 bases from J, with 10 bases between. The CDR3 covers 12 residues. Germline V lookup: CDR1 MGHDK, CDR2 SYGVNS. CDR3 region: CACGDLNTEAFF. The CDR3 coding sequence is TGTGCCTGCGGAGATCTGAACACTGAAGCTTTCTTT.

The rearrangement uses TRBV3-1 (or the pseudogene TRBV3-2) and TRBJ2-1; tentative D call: TRBD1 (5 bases). With 1 base removed from V and 12 bases from J, the gap between germline ends came to 13 bases. Germline V gene sequence: CDR1 LGHDT, CDR2 YNNKEL (reference sequence). The CDR3 sequence is 13 residues long. CDR3 region: CASSQGQWTRQFF. The CDR3 DNA reads as TGTGCCAGCAGCCAAGGGCAGTGGACAAGGCAGTTCTTC.

The rearrangement uses TRBV3-1 (or the pseudogene TRBV3-2) and TRBJ1-2; D perhaps matches TRBD1 (5 bases). Germline values: CDR1 LGHDT, CDR2 YNNKEL (reference sequence). The CDR3 has 12 amino acids. V was trimmed by 5 bases and J by 8 bases, leaving 12 bases between them. CDR3 DNA: TGTGCCAGCAGCTCTCGGGGGAAGGGCTACACCTTC. It encodes CASSSRGKGYTF.

DNA of the CDR3: TGTGCCAGTTCCAGGGGGGTTGGGCAGCCCCAGCATTTT. Residues: CASSRGVGQPQHF. The chain joins TRBV19 to TRBJ1-5; 7 bases are shared with TRBD1. J gave up 7 bases and V 8 bases, and 8 bases lay outside the gene matches. Germline CDR1 and CDR2: LNHDA and SQIVND (reference sequence). This CDR3 has 13 residues.

The chain carries TRBV5-4 and TRBJ1-1; maybe TRBD1 (6 bases). This CDR3 is built from 15 residues. Per germline, CDR1 SGHNT and CDR2 YYREEE (reference sequence). The germline V and J ends were trimmed by 4 bases and 4 bases, with 17 bases remaining between them. The CDR3 bases are TGTGCCAGCAGCCTAACCGGGGGCGCCGGCACTGAAGCTTTCTTT. It is translated as CASSLTGGAGTEAFF.

The chain carries TRBV10-1 and TRBJ2-5; unclear D gene. The CDR3 loop spans 15 amino acids. The germline CDR1 and CDR2 sequences are WNHNN and SYGVQD (reference sequence). Trimming left V 0 bases short and J 5 bases short, with 13 bases between. CDR3 region: CASSESKISGETQYF. CDR3 nucleotides: TGCGCCAGCAGTGAGTCCAAAATTTCTGGGGAGACCCAGTACTTC.

This sequence joins TRBV14 and TRBJ2-3; a possible D gene is TRBD2 (7 bases). The CDR3 contains 21 residues. V was shortened by 1 base and J by 7 bases, with 33 bases between the two germline ends. Germline V lookup: CDR1 SGHDN, CDR2 FVKESK. The chain's CDR3 is CASSQAGGRGNLASGVHTQYF. DNA for the CDR3: TGTGCCAGCAGCCAAGCGGGAGGCAGGGGAAATTTGGCTAGCGGCGTACATACGCAGTATTTT.

The rearrangement uses TRBV19 and TRBJ2-7, with 9 bases fitting TRBD2. Germline lookup yields CDR1 LNHDA and CDR2 SQIVND (reference sequence). J lost 4 bases, V lost 10 bases, and 11 bases had no gene match. The CDR3 runs to 14 residues. This CDR3 reads CATSPGLARYEQYF. Written as DNA, the CDR3 is TGTGCCACTTCGCCGGGACTAGCAAGGTACGAGCAGTACTTC.

This clone was seen a handful of times. The gene calls are TRBV19 and TRBJ2-1; TRBD2 agrees at 10 bases. CDR3 length: 15 amino acids. CDR1 is LNHDA, CDR2 SQIVND, per germline (reference sequence). V shed 6 bases, J shed 4 bases, and the junction held 6 bases outside the gene matches. The CDR3 bases are TGTGCCAGTAGCCGCGGACTAGCGGATTACAATGAGCAGTTCTTC. It translates to CASSRGLADYNEQFF.

This chain joins TRBV7-3 and TRBJ2-3; 11 nucleotides match TRBD2. The germline V gene encodes CDR1 SGHTA and CDR2 FQGTGA. With V trimmed by 1 base and J by 4 bases, 7 bases remained unmatched. This CDR3 has 17 amino acids. In DNA form, the CDR3 reads TGTGCCAGCAGCTTAAGTCGTAGCGGGAGGGGGTCAGATACGCAGTATTTT. Protein product: CASSLSRSGRGSDTQYF.

This clone appeared a single time. The chain has TRBV14 and TRBJ2-7; 13 positions agree with TRBD2. Trimming removed 4 bases from V and 11 bases from J; junction bases left unmatched: 14. This CDR3 spans 16 amino acids. In germline, CDR1 is SGHDN, CDR2 FVKESK. CDR3 nucleotides: TGTGCCAGCAGCCCTAGAGGACTAGCGGGAGCCCTCGGGGAGTACTTC. Protein product: CASSPRGLAGALGEYF.

V usage is TRBV28 and J usage is TRBJ2-7; TRBD1 matches at 7 bases. Germline V lookup: CDR1 MDHEN, CDR2 SYDVKM. The V and J ends lost 2 bases and 0 bases, in that order; junction bases with no gene match: 13. The CDR3 covers 18 residues. The CDR3 spells CASSLIWVNRGTSYEQYF. DNA of the CDR3: TGTGCCAGCAGTTTAATATGGGTAAACAGGGGAACCTCCTACGAGCAGTACTTC.

The V and J genes are TRBV19 and TRBJ1-2; weak D call: TRBD1 (6 bases). Trimming stripped 3 bases from V and 3 bases from J, with 11 bases between. CDR1 LNHDA and CDR2 SQIVND come from the germline V gene (reference sequence). This CDR3 spans 14 amino acids. The CDR3 region is CASSIGGADYGYTF. CDR3 in DNA: TGTGCCAGTAGTATCGGGGGCGCGGACTATGGCTACACCTTC.

This chain uses TRBV28 with TRBJ1-2, with a tentative D call TRBD1 (6 bases). V was pared by 0 bases and J by 3 bases, with 8 bases between. CDR1 is MDHEN and CDR2 is SYDVKM in the germline V gene. This CDR3 is 14 amino acids long. The CDR3 DNA reads as TGTGCCAGCAGTTTATGGCAGGGGCACTATGGCTACACCTTC. Residues: CASSLWQGHYGYTF.